This T cell receptor (beta chain) is drawn from a study of vaccination effects on CD4 cells after COVID-19. Study at large: Two doses of BNT162b2 or mRNA-1273 vaccine were administered to participants.

Profiling relied on immunoSEQ multiplex PCR, and the TCRdb table lists in-frame clones only, not all of them. This sample has about 26,000 clones, with approximately 80% found just once. V shed 3 bases and J 5 bases; nucleotides not matched to a gene: 6. The CDR3 totals 15 residues. Germline-derived CDR1 and CDR2 are SGHTA and FQGNSA. The table lists this clone with a count of one. What it binds is not known. Expansion with viral peptide pools was applied to antigen-specific CD4+ T cells by the ViraFEST assay prior to sequencing. A roughly 10-day culture period preceded the isolation of CD4+ T cells. Confirmation by PCR established that the person had SARS-CoV-2 infection between March and December 2020. Days 3 and 7 saw half the medium replaced with IL-2 medium.

This clonotype was obtained from a human donor who had a prior SARS-CoV-2 infection. The specimen comprised CD4+ T cells from PBMCs cultured with HCoV-NL63 spike peptides, sampled before COVID-19 vaccination. The chain combines TRBV7-2 with TRBJ2-1, with 8 bases identical to TRBD2. Here the CDR3 DNA reads TGTGCCAGCAGCTTTCGGGAGGGTCGGAACAATGAGCAGTTCTTC. It codes for CASSFREGRNNEQFF.